The 25 T cell receptor beta chains below come from one sample, sequenced in a study of blood T cell repertoires in COVID-19. Produced via immunoSEQ multiplex PCR; TCRdb's table is partial and in-frame only. The sample contains 150,000 to 200,000 clones, roughly 89% of which appear only once. Sequencing was performed on PBMCs or T cells enriched from blood (not recorded which). Every receptor here comes from a woman aged 40-49 years with acute COVID-19.

This clone was detected a few times. This chain connects TRBV6-2 or TRBV6-3 to TRBJ2-1, with D possibly being TRBD2 (6 bases). This CDR3 is built from 15 residues. Deletions cut 4 bases from V and 4 bases from J, with 14 bases between. Germline V lookup: CDR1 MNHEY, CDR2 SVGEGT. CDR3 coding DNA: TGTGCCAGCAGTTCTATGGGAGGACTATACAATGAGCAGTTCTTC. Translated, it gives CASSSMGGLYNEQFF.

This clone was seen only a few times. The CDR3 DNA follows: TGTGCCACCAGCAGAGCATTGGGACAGGGGGCATTTCAGCCCCAGCATTTT. Protein product: CATSRALGQGAFQPQHF. The chain joins TRBV15 to TRBJ1-5, with 12 bases that match TRBD1. V was clipped by 1 base and J by 6 bases; unmatched bases: 7. This CDR3 contains 17 residues. CDR1 is LNHNV and CDR2 is YYDKDF in the germline V gene (reference sequence).

The gene calls are TRBV5-1 and TRBJ1-2, with D possibly matching TRBD1 (6 bases). V lost 0 bases to trimming and J lost 1 base, with 10 bases between them. The length of the CDR3 is 15 residues. In germline, CDR1 is SGHRS, CDR2 YFSETQ. The CDR3 DNA reads as TGCGCCAGCAGCTTGGCTCCAGGGGATAACTATGGCTACACCTTC. Translation gives CASSLAPGDNYGYTF.

The rearrangement links TRBV19 to TRBJ2-2; D possibly corresponds to TRBD2 (5 bases). In germline, CDR1 is LNHDA, CDR2 SQIVND (reference sequence). V lost 6 bases and J 3 bases, leaving 11 bases between the germline ends. The CDR3 runs to 14 residues. DNA for the CDR3: TGTGCCAGTAGGATTGGGAGTGACACCGGGGAGCTGTTTTTT. Translating gives CASRIGSDTGELFF.

The sample holds one count of this clone. This sequence joins TRBV2 and TRBJ1-2; D possibly corresponds to TRBD1 (5 bases). The germline V gene has CDR1 SNHLY and CDR2 FYNNEI. The CDR3 runs 16 residues. V lost 6 bases, J lost 0 bases, and 17 bases lay in between. The CDR3 DNA follows: TGTGCCAGCAGGATGACAGTGTGGTTATCTAACTATGGCTACACCTTC. The encoded protein is CASRMTVWLSNYGYTF.

CDR3 coding DNA: TGTGCCAGTAGTATAGATCAGGGGACGGAGGGCTACACCTTC. It codes for CASSIDQGTEGYTF. The J gene is TRBJ1-2, the V gene TRBV19, with D tentatively TRBD1 (6 bases). The V and J ends lost 0 bases and 8 bases respectively, with 13 bases between them. The CDR3 has 14 amino acids. The V gene's germline CDR1 is LNHDA and CDR2 SQIVND (reference sequence). Full variable domain (rest looked up from reference TRBV19 and TRBJ1-2): DGGITQSPKYLFRKEGQNVTLSCEQNLNHDAMYWYRQDPGQGLRLIYYSQIVNDFQKGDIAEGYSVSREKKESFPLTVTSAQKNPTAFYLCASSIDQGTEGYTFGSGTRLTVV.

This chain links TRBV19 with TRBJ2-3, with TRBD2 matching over 8 bases. Germline-derived CDR1 and CDR2 are LNHDA and SQIVND (reference sequence). Trimming cost V 3 bases and J 5 bases; bases outside gene matches: 4. CDR3 length: 14 residues. The CDR3 DNA reads TGTGCCAGTAGTATCGGGGGGGCCTTAGATACGCAGTATTTT. Protein product: CASSIGGALDTQYF.

J is TRBJ2-7 and V is TRBV24-1; D not resolved. The CDR3 covers 15 residues. The germline V gene encodes CDR1 KGHDR and CDR2 SFDVKD. V gave up 1 base and J gave up 2 bases, with 11 bases separating them. The CDR3 DNA sequence: TGTGCCACCAGTGATTTTGGCGCGAGCGCCTACGAGCAGTACTTC. This gives the protein CATSDFGASAYEQYF.

V is TRBV28 and J is TRBJ2-7; D might be TRBD2 (7 bases). Trimming took 10 bases from V and 0 from J, leaving 10 bases between them. Germline CDR1 is MDHEN and CDR2 is SYDVKM. This CDR3 is built from 12 residues. CDR3 residues: CATGGSSYEQYF. DNA of the CDR3: TGTGCCACGGGGGGCTCCTCCTACGAGCAGTACTTC.

This clone was seen a single time. The gene calls are TRBV2 and TRBJ1-4, with D possibly being TRBD1 (5 bases). This CDR3 spans 13 amino acids. Germline lookup yields CDR1 SNHLY and CDR2 FYNNEI. Deletions cut 8 bases from V and 4 bases from J, with 11 bases between. The CDR3 DNA sequence: TGTGCCAGCGCGGGGGGGGGTAATGAAAAACTGTTTTTT. Its protein product is CASAGGGNEKLFF.

The chain couples TRBV27 to TRBJ2-3, with 15 bases identical to TRBD2. CDR1 and CDR2 (germline): MNHEY, SMNVEV (reference sequence). V shed 6 bases, J shed 4 bases, and the junction held 11 bases outside the gene matches. CDR3 length: 18 residues. The CDR3 reads CASRLFGLAGGGADTQYF. The CDR3 DNA is TGTGCCAGCAGATTGTTTGGACTAGCGGGGGGGGGCGCAGATACGCAGTATTTT.

The chain joins TRBV15 to TRBJ2-3, with D possibly being TRBD1 (5 bases). The CDR3 totals 15 residues. V lost 0 bases to trimming and J lost 1 base, with 8 bases between them. Germline V gene lookup returns CDR1 LNHNV and CDR2 YYDKDF (reference sequence). CDR3 sequence: CATSREGRGTDTQYF. In nucleotides, the CDR3 is TGTGCCACCAGCAGAGAGGGCAGGGGCACAGATACGCAGTATTTT.

The chain recombines TRBV4-2 with TRBJ1-5, with TRBD1 matching 10 bases. The V segment lost 2 bases and the J segment 5 bases; nucleotides outside the gene matches: 9. Germline V gene lookup returns CDR1 LGHNA and CDR2 YNFKEQ. The CDR3 loop spans 17 amino acids. The DNA of the CDR3 is TGTGCCAGCAGCCAAACCCGGGGACAGGGGTCTGATCAGCCCCAGCATTTT. Protein product: CASSQTRGQGSDQPQHF.

CDR3 in DNA: TGTGCCAGTAGTATAGGACTAGCGGGAGTGACCTACAATGAGCAGTTCTTC. This sequence encodes CASSIGLAGVTYNEQFF. The chain employs TRBV19 and TRBJ2-1, with 12 bases lining up with TRBD2. The V gene's germline CDR1 is LNHDA and CDR2 SQIVND (reference sequence). There are 17 residues in the CDR3. V shed 1 base and J 2 bases; nucleotides not matched to a gene: 3. Full variable domain (missing parts from reference TRBV19 and TRBJ2-1): DGGITQSPKYLFRKEGQNVTLSCEQNLNHDAMYWYRQDPGQGLRLIYYSQIVNDFQKGDIAEGYSVSREKKESFPLTVTSAQKNPTAFYLCASSIGLAGVTYNEQFFGPGTRLTVL.

The rearrangement joins TRBV28 to TRBJ2-1; D not resolved. The V end lost 7 bases, the J end lost 6 bases, and 13 bases lay between the germline ends. CDR3 size: 13 residues. Germline V gene data show CDR1 as MDHEN and CDR2 as SYDVKM. The CDR3 sequence is CASTPEKPNEQFF. CDR3 in DNA: TGTGCCAGCACCCCCGAGAAGCCCAATGAGCAGTTCTTC. Complete variable domain (other parts from reference TRBV28 and TRBJ2-1): DVKVTQSSRYLVKRTGEKVFLECVQDMDHENMFWYRQDPGLGLRLIYFSYDVKMKEKGDIPEGYSVSREKKERFSLILESASTNQTSMYLCASTPEKPNEQFFGPGTRLTVL.

The chain joins TRBV3-1 (or the pseudogene TRBV3-2) to TRBJ2-1; 8 bases fit TRBD2. CDR1 is LGHDT and CDR2 is YNNKEL in the germline V gene (reference sequence). Trimming removed 0 bases from V and 6 bases from J; junction bases left unmatched: 10. The CDR3 has 17 amino acids. The CDR3 sequence: CASSQDSPSGPSNEQFF. The DNA of the CDR3 is TGTGCCAGCAGCCAAGACTCCCCTAGCGGGCCCAGCAATGAGCAGTTCTTC.

This chain uses TRBV29-1 with TRBJ1-1, with D possibly being TRBD1 (5 bases). CDR1 and CDR2 (germline): SQVTM, ANQGSEA. CDR3 length: 14 amino acids. Trimming shortened V by 4 bases and J by 0 bases, and 12 bases separated the two germline ends. This CDR3 is CSVVGGSMNTEAFF. Written as DNA, the CDR3 is TGCAGCGTTGTGGGGGGGAGCATGAACACTGAAGCTTTCTTT.

The V call is TRBV7-2, the J call TRBJ2-2; 8 nucleotides align to TRBD2. The CDR3 contains 15 residues. V dropped 5 bases and J dropped 7; count of bases not matched to a gene: 9. The germline V gene encodes CDR1 SGHTA and CDR2 FQGNSA. In nucleotides, the CDR3 is TGTGCCAGCAGCAGGACTAGCCTTGGTGTCGGGGAGCTGTTTTTT. It is translated as CASSRTSLGVGELFF. Full variable domain (rest looked up from reference TRBV7-2 and TRBJ2-2): GAGVSQSPSNKVTEKGKDVELRCDPISGHTALYWYRQSLGQGLEFLIYFQGNSAPDKSGLPSDRFSAERTGGSVSTLTIQRTQQEDSAVYLCASSRTSLGVGELFFGEGSRLTVL.

In its sample, this clone was seen a few times. This chain joins TRBV5-1 and TRBJ2-7; tentatively, D is TRBD1 (6 bases). Deletions cut 4 bases from V and 4 bases from J, with 12 bases between. This CDR3 has 13 amino acids. The germline CDR1 and CDR2 sequences are SGHRS and YFSETQ. The CDR3 spells CASSPGTTYEQYF. CDR3 nucleotide sequence: TGCGCCAGCAGCCCCGGGACAACGTACGAGCAGTACTTC.

V is TRBV6-5 and J is TRBJ2-4, with TRBD2 matching 7 bases. This CDR3 is built from 15 residues. Trimming at V came to 7 bases and at J to 7 bases, leaving 13 bases not matched to a gene. Germline loops: CDR1 MNHEY, CDR2 SVGAGI. The CDR3 sequence is CASTGGGPIGNIQYF. The CDR3 DNA reads TGTGCCAGCACCGGGGGAGGGCCGATTGGGAACATTCAGTACTTC.

This chain joins TRBV2 and TRBJ1-1, with 7 nucleotides matching TRBD1. This CDR3 contains 13 residues. With 11 bases clipped from V and 1 base from J, the junction kept 7 bases outside the gene matches. Germline-derived CDR1 and CDR2 are SNHLY and FYNNEI. The CDR3 bases are TGTGCCGCCTTAAGGGGGCCGAACACTGAAGCTTTCTTT. Its protein product is CAALRGPNTEAFF.

V usage is TRBV6-2 or TRBV6-3 and J usage is TRBJ2-1, with D tentatively TRBD1 (5 bases). The CDR3 consists of 15 residues. Germline V gene sequence: CDR1 MNHEY, CDR2 SVGEGT. V lost 4 bases and J 0 bases, leaving 10 bases between the germline ends. CDR3 sequence: CASSLFGASYNEQFF. The CDR3 DNA follows: TGTGCCAGCAGTTTGTTTGGGGCCTCCTACAATGAGCAGTTCTTC.

The genes are TRBV4-1 and TRBJ2-3, with TRBD2 as a possible D gene (6 bases). Germline V gene sequence: CDR1 MGHRA, CDR2 YSYEKL. V was clipped by 0 bases and J by 0 bases, with 10 bases between them. This CDR3 has 16 residues. CDR3 in DNA: TGCGCCAGCAGCCAAGATCCCGCGGGGAGCACAGATACGCAGTATTTT. Translating it yields CASSQDPAGSTDTQYF.

V gene TRBV4-3 combines with J gene TRBJ2-3, with 10 bases fitting TRBD2. The V segment lost 3 bases and the J segment 4 bases; nucleotides outside the gene matches: 7. This CDR3 is 16 amino acids long. The germline gives CDR1 LGHNA, CDR2 YSLEER. The CDR3 DNA follows: TGCGCCAGCAGCCATTTTCAGCGGGAGGGCGCAGATACGCAGTATTTT. Amino acids: CASSHFQREGADTQYF.

This chain links TRBV3-1 (or the pseudogene TRBV3-2) with TRBJ1-4; no definite D call. This CDR3 region has 13 residues. V lost 1 base and J lost 7, with 7 bases in between. Germline V lookup: CDR1 LGHDT, CDR2 YNNKEL (reference sequence). CDR3 DNA sequence: TGTGCCAGCAGCCAAGTGACGGGTGAAAAACTGTTTTTT. Its protein product is CASSQVTGEKLFF.